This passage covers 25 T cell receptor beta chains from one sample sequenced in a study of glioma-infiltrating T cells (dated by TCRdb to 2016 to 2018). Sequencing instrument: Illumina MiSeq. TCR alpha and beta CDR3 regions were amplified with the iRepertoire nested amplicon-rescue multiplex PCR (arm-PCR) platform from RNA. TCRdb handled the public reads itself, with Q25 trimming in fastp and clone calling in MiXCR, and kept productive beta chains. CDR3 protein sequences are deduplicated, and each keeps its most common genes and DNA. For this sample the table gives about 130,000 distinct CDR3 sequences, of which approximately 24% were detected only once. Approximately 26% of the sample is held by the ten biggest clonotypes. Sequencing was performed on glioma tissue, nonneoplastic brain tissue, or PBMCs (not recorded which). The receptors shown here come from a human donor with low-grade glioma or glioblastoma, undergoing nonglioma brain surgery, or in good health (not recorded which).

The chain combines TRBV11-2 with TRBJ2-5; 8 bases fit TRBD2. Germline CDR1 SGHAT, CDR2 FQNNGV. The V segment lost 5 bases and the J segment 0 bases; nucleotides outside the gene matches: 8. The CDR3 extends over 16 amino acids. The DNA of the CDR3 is TGTGCCAGCAGCCATAGGGCTAGCGGGTACCAAGAGACCCAGTACTTC. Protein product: CASSHRASGYQETQYF.

CDR3 loop: CASSEGVERNEQFF. The CDR3 DNA is TGTGCCAGCAGCGAAGGTGTTGAGCGAAATGAGCAGTTCTTC. The chain has TRBV7-2 and TRBJ2-1; D not certain. Germline V lookup: CDR1 SGHTA, CDR2 FQGNSA. The CDR3 totals 14 residues. Deletions cut 5 bases from V and 7 bases from J, with 15 bases between.

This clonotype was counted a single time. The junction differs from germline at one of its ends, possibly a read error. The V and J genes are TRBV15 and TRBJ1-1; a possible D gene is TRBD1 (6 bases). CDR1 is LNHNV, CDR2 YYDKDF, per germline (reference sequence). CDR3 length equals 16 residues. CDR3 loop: CATSSPPPGQNTEASF. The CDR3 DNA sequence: TGTGCCACCAGCAGCCCTCCCCCCGGACAGAACACTGAAGCTTCCTTT.

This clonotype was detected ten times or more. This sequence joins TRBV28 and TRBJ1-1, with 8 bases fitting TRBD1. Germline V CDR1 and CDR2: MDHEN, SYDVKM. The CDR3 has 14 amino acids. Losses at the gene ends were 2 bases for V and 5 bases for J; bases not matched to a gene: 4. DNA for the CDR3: TGTGCCAGCAGTTTACGACAGGGGAGGACTGAAGCTTTCTTT. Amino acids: CASSLRQGRTEAFF.

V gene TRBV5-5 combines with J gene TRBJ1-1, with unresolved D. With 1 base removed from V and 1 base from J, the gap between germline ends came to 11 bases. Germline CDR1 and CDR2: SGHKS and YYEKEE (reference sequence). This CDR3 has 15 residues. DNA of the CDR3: TGTGCCAGCAGCTTGTCTCCCAGATCGAACACTGAAGCTTTCTTT. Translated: CASSLSPRSNTEAFF.

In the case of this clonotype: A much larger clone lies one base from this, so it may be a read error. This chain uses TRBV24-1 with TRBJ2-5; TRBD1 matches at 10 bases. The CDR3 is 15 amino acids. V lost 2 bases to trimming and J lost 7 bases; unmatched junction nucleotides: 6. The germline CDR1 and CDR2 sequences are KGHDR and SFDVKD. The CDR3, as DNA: TGTGCCACCAGTGATTCGGACAGGGGGAAAGGGACCCAGTACTTC. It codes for CATSDSDRGKGTQYF.

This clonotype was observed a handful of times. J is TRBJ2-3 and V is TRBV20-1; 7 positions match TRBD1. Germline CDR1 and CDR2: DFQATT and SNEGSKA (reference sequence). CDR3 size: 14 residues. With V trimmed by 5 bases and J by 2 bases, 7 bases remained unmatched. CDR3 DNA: TGCAGTGCTGGAAGACAGGGTTTCACAGATACGCAGTATTTT. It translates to CSAGRQGFTDTQYF.

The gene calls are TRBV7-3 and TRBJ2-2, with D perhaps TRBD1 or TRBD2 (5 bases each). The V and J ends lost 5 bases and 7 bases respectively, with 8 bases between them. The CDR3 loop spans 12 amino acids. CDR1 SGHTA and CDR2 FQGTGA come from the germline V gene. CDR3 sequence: CASSGDVGELFF. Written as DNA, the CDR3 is TGTGCCAGCAGCGGGGACGTCGGGGAGCTGTTTTTT.

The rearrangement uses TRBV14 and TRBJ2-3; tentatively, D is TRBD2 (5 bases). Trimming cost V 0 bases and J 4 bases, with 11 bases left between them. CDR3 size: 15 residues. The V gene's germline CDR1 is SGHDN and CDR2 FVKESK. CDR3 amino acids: CASSQERLAADTQYF. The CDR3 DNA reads TGTGCCAGCAGCCAAGAGCGGCTAGCTGCAGATACGCAGTATTTT.

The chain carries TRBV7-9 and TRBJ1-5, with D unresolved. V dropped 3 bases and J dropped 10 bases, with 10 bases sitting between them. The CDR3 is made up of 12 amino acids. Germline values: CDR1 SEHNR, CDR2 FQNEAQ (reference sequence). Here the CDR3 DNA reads TGTGCCAGCAGCTTCACGGACCTCCCCCAGCATTTT. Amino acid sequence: CASSFTDLPQHF.

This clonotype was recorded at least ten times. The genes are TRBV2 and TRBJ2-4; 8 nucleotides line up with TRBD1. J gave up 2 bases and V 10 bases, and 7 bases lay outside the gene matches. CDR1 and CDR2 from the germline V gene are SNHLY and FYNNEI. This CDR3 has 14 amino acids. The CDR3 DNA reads TGTGCCACAGGGGGCGATCGGTCCAAAAACATTCAGTACTTC. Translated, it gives CATGGDRSKNIQYF.

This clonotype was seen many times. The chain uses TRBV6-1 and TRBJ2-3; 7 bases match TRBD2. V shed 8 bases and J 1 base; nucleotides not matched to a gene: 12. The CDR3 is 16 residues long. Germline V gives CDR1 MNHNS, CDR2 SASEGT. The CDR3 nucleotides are TGTGCCAGCTGCTTGATGGGGCTAGCGGGCACAGATACGCAGTATTTT. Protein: CASCLMGLAGTDTQYF.

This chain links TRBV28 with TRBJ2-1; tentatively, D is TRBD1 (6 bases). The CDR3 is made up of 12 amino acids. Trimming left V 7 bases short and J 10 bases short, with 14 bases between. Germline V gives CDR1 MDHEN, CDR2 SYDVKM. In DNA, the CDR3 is TGTGCCAGCAATACAGGGATCAGCGAGCAGTTCTTC. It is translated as CASNTGISEQFF.

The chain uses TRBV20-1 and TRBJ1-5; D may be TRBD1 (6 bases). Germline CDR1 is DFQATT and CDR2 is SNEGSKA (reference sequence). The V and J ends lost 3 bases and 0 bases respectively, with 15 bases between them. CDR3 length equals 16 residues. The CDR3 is CSASFRGGYSNQPQHF. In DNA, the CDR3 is TGCAGTGCTAGTTTCAGGGGCGGCTATAGCAATCAGCCCCAGCATTTT.

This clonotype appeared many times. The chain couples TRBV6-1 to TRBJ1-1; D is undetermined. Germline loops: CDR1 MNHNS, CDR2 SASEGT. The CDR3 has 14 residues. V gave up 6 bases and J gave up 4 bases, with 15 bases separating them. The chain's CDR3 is CASRGTLVVTEAFF. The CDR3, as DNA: TGTGCCAGCAGGGGTACGTTGGTTGTCACTGAAGCTTTCTTT.

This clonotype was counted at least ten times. CDR3 sequence reads: CASKEGPYLDTQYF. The DNA for the CDR3 is TGTGCCAGCAAAGAGGGGCCGTACCTCGATACGCAGTATTTT. This sequence joins TRBV2 and TRBJ2-3, with D tentatively TRBD1 or TRBD2 (5 bases each). Germline lookup yields CDR1 SNHLY and CDR2 FYNNEI. V dropped 7 bases and J dropped 6 bases, with 17 bases sitting between them. CDR3 length: 14 residues.

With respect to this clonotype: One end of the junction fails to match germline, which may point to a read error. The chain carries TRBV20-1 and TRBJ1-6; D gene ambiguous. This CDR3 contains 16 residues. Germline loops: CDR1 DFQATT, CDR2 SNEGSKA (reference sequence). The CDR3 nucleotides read TGCGGTGCTAGAGATCATTTCAGGACGAACCGTTCACCCCTACACTTT. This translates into CGARDHFRTNRSPLHF.

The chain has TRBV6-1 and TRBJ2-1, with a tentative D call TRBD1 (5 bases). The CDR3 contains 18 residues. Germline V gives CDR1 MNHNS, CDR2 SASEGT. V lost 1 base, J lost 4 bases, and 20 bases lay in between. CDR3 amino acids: CASSEVGLPGTGYNEQFF. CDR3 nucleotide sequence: TGTGCCAGCAGTGAAGTGGGGCTACCAGGTACGGGTTACAATGAGCAGTTCTTC.

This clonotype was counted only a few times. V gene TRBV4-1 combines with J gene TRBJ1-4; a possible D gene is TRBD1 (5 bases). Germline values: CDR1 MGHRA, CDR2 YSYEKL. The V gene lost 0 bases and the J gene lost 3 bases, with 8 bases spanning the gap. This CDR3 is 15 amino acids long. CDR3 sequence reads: CASSQEGGANEKLFF. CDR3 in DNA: TGCGCCAGCAGCCAAGAGGGGGGTGCTAATGAAAAACTGTTTTTT.

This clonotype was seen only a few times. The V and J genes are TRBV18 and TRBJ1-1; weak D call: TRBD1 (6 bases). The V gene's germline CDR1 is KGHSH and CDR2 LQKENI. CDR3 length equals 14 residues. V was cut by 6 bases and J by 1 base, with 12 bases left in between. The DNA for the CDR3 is TGTGCCAGCTCCCCAGGGGCGGGGAACACTGAAGCTTTCTTT. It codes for CASSPGAGNTEAFF.

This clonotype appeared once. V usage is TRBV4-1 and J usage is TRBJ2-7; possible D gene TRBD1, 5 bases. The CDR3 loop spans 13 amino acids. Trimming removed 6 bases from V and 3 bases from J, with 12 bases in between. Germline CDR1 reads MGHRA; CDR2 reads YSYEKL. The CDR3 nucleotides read TGCGCCAGCAGTCGACAGACCAGCTACGAGCAGTACGTC. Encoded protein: CASSRQTSYEQYV.

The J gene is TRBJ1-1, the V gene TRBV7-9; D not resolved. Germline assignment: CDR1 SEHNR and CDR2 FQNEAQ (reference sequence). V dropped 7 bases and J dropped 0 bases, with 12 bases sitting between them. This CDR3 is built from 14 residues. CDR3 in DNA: TGTGCCAGCACCCAGACGGTCATGAACACTGAAGCTTTCTTT. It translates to CASTQTVMNTEAFF.

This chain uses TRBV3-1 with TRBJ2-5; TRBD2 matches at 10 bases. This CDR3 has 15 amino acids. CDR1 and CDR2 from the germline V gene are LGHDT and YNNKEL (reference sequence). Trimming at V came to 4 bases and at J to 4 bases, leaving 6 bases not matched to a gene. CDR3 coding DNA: TGTGCCAGCAGCCCAATAGCGGGGGGAGGAGAGACCCAGTACTTC. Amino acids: CASSPIAGGGETQYF.

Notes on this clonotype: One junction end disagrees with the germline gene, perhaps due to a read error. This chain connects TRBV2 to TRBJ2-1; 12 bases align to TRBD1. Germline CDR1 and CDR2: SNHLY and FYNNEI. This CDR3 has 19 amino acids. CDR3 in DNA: TGTTCCAGCAGCCCGGGACAGGGGGCGCCGGGTGGCTCCTACAATGAGCAGTTCTTC. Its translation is CSSSPGQGAPGGSYNEQFF.

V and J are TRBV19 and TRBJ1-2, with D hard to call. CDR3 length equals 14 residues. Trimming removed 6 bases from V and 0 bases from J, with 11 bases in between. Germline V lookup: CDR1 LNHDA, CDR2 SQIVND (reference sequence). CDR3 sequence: CASRSGHANYGYTF. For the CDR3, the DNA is TGTGCCAGTAGATCCGGGCACGCTAACTATGGCTACACCTTC.